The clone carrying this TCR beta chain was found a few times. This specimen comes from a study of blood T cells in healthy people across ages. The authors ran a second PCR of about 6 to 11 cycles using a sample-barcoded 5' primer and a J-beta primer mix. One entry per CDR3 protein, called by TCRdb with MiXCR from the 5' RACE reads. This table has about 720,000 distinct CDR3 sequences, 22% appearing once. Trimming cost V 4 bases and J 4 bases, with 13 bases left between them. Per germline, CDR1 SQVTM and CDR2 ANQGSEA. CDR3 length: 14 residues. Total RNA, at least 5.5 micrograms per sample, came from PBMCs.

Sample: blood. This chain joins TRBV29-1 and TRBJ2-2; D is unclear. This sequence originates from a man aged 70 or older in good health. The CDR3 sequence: CSVVGPLSTGELFF. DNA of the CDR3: TGCAGCGTTGTGGGCCCCCTGAGCACCGGGGAGCTGTTTTTT.